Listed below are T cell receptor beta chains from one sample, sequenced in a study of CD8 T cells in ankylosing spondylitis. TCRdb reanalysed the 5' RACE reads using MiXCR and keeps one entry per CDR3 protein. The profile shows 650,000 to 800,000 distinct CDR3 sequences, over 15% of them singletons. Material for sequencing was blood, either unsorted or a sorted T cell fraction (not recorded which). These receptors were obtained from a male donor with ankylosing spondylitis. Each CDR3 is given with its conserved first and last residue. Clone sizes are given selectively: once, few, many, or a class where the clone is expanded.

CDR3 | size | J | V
CASSTSPGTTNTGELFF | many | TRBJ2-2 | TRBV12-3/TRBV12-4
CASSLEGLGLAGGELFF | NA | TRBJ2-2 | TRBV11-2
CAISGQGEVEQYF | few | TRBJ2-7 | TRBV10-3
CSASVARETQYF | NA | TRBJ2-5 | TRBV20-1
CASSLVYLDTSYNEQFF | many | TRBJ2-1 | TRBV5-6
CASSRGGPNEAFF | few | TRBJ1-1 | TRBV3-1
CASSLWPGGRDEQYF | many | TRBJ2-7 | TRBV7-9
CASSEQGAYEQYF | NA | TRBJ2-7 | TRBV25-1
CASSVVDAGYTGELFF | NA | TRBJ2-2 | TRBV9
CASSPGGPLEAFF | few | TRBJ1-1 | TRBV12-3/TRBV12-4
CASSQPGQGYEQYF | many | TRBJ2-7 | TRBV3-1
CAISESGQGRETQYF | few | TRBJ2-5 | TRBV10-3
CASMPNGPGTREQYF | NA | TRBJ2-7 | TRBV2
CASLWASVDEQFF | once | TRBJ2-1 | TRBV21-1
CASSLDGRGKSTDTQYF | NA | TRBJ2-3 | TRBV7-8
CSTTGDYSNQPQHF | few | TRBJ1-5 | TRBV20-1
CSGLRGSTDTQYF | many | TRBJ2-3 | TRBV29-1
CASSLRLAGQETQYF | NA | TRBJ2-5 | TRBV12-3/TRBV12-4
CASSWRVAQETQYF | NA | TRBJ2-5 | TRBV5-1
CASSFYGEQFF | few | TRBJ2-1 | TRBV27
CASSSKMDRDIQETQYF | few | TRBJ2-5 | TRBV6-7
CASSLTLAGGYGEQYF | NA | TRBJ2-7 | TRBV7-2
CASSIERWNQPQHF | NA | TRBJ1-5 | TRBV19
CASSTTDRGEQYF | NA | TRBJ2-7 | TRBV12-3/TRBV12-4
CASSYTGPGQGWYEQYF | few | TRBJ2-7 | TRBV6-5
CASSVDGLAQETQYF | NA | TRBJ2-5 | TRBV9
CASSFGYRTDTQYF | few | TRBJ2-3 | TRBV28
CASSFPVHAETQYF | NA | TRBJ2-5 | TRBV28
CASSWRTGGYEQYF | NA | TRBJ2-7 | TRBV27
CASSLTSGRVRETQYF | many | TRBJ2-5 | TRBV7-2
CASTLLDNNEQFF | few | TRBJ2-1 | TRBV12-3/TRBV12-4
CASSYRDPTNTEAFF | many | TRBJ1-1 | TRBV6-2/TRBV6-3
CASSLDTGVGTQYF | NA | TRBJ2-5 | TRBV7-2
CATVTVQETQYF | NA | TRBJ2-5 | TRBV2
CASSQDLGGNSPLHF | NA | TRBJ1-6 | TRBV3-1
CASSTQGPPGNQPQHF | NA | TRBJ1-5 | TRBV12-3/TRBV12-4
CASSYSSYLGQGADEQYF | NA | TRBJ2-7 | TRBV6-5
CASSEDAALSYEQYF | NA | TRBJ2-7 | TRBV5-5
CASSYGQGRDSPLHF | NA | TRBJ1-6 | TRBV5-1
CASSFYLGDREFF | NA | TRBJ2-1 | TRBV7-2
CASSLKGVAGVPGELFF | NA | TRBJ2-2 | TRBV7-2
CASSFWQGAGTEAFF | NA | TRBJ1-1 | TRBV12-3/TRBV12-4
CASSSASGQIMNTEAFF | NA | TRBJ1-1 | TRBV7-6
CASSKGLAPYEQYF | few | TRBJ2-7 | TRBV21-1